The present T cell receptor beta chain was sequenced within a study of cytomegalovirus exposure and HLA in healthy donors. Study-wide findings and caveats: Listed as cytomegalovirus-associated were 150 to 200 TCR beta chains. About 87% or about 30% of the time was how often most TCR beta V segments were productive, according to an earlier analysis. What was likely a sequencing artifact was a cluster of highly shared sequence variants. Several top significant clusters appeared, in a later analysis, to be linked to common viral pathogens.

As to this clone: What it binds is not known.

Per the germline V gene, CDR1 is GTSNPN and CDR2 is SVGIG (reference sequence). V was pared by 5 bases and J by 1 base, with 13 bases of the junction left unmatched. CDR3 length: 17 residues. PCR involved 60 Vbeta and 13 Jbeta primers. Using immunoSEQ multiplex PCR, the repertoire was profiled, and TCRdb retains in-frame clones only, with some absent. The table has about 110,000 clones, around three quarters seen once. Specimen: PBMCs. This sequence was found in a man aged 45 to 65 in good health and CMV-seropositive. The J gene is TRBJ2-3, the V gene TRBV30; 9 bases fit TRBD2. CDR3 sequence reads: CAWSLAGGPFRTDTQYF. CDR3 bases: TGTGCCTGGTCCTTGGCGGGAGGGCCCTTCCGCACAGATACGCAGTATTTT.